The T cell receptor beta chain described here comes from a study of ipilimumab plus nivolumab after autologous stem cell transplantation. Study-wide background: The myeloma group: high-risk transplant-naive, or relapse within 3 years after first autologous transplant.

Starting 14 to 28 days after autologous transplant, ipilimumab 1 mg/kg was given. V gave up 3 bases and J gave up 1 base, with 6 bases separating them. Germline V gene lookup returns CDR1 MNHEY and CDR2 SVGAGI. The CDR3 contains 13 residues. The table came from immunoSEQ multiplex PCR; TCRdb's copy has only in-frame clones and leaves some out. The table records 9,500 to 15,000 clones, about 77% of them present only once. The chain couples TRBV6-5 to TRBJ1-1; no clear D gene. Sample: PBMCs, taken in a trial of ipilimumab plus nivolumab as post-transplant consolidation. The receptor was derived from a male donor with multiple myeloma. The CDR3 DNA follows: TGTGCCAGCAGTTATGAAAGGAACACTGAAGCTTTCTTT. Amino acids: CASSYERNTEAFF.